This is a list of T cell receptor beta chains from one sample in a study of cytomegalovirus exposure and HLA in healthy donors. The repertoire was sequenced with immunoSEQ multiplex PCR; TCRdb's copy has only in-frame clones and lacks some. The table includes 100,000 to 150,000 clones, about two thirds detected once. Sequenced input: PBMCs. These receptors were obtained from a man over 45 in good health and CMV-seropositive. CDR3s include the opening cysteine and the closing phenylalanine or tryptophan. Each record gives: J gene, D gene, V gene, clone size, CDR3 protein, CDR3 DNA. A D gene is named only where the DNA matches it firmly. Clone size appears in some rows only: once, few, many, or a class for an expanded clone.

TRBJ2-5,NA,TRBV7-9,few,CASSLAGALETQYF,TGTGCCAGCAGCTTAGCGGGAGCCCTAGAGACCCAGTACTTC
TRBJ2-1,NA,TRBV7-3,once,CASSSPGRGYNEQFF,TGTGCCAGCAGCTCTCCTGGGCGGGGATACAATGAGCAGTTCTTC
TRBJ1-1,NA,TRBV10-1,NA,CASSENLNTEAFF,TGCGCCAGCAGTGAGAATCTTAACACTGAAGCTTTCTTT
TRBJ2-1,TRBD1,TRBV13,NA,CASSLLRDRAYNEQFF,TGTGCCAGCAGCTTATTACGGGACAGGGCATACAATGAGCAGTTCTTC
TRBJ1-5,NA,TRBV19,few,CASSIIDSSNQPQHF,TGTGCCAGTAGTATCATTGACAGTAGCAATCAGCCCCAGCATTTT
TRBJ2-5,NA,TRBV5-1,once,CASSWTAGTWETQYF,TGCGCCAGCAGCTGGACAGCGGGGACTTGGGAGACCCAGTACTTC
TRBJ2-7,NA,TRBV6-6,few,CASSRNSGTFLYEQYF,TGTGCCAGCAGTCGAAACTCCGGGACATTCCTCTACGAGCAGTACTTC
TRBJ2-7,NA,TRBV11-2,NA,CASSLVRGSYEQYF,TGTGCCAGCAGCTTAGTCCGGGGTTCCTACGAGCAGTACTTC
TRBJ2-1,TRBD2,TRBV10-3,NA,CAISVSQGLAGTNEQFF,TGTGCCATCAGTGTAAGTCAAGGACTAGCGGGGACCAATGAGCAGTTCTTC
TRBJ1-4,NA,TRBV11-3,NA,CASSLPDRNEKLFF,TGTGCCAGCAGCTTACCTGACAGGAATGAAAAACTGTTTTTT
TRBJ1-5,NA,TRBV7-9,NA,CASSLRWEQVSNQPQHF,TGTGCCAGCAGCTTAAGGTGGGAACAGGTCTCAAATCAGCCCCAGCATTTT
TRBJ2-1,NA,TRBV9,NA,CASSVDFYNEQFF,TGTGCCAGCAGCGTAGACTTCTACAATGAGCAGTTCTTC
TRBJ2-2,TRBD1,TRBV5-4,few,CASSPQGEGTGELFF,TGTGCCAGCAGCCCACAGGGGGAAGGCACCGGGGAGCTGTTTTTT
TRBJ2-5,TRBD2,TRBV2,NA,CASRRGAGDQETQYF,TGTGCCAGCAGAAGAGGAGCGGGAGACCAAGAGACCCAGTACTTC
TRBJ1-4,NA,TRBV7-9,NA,CASSLGLSATNEKLFF,TGTGCCAGCAGCTTAGGTCTCAGTGCAACTAATGAAAAACTGTTTTTT
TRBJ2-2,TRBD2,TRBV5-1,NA,CASSLEASGVTGELFF,TGCGCCAGCAGCTTGGAGGCTAGCGGGGTCACCGGGGAGCTGTTTTTT
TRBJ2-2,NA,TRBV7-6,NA,CASSLQGNTGELFF,TGTGCCAGCAGCTTACAGGGGAACACCGGGGAGCTGTTTTTT
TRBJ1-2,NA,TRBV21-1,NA,CASSTGKLPRDYGYTF,TGTGCCAGCAGCACAGGGAAGTTGCCTCGGGACTATGGCTACACCTTC
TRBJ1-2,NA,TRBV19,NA,CASSPTQGSGYGYTF,TGTGCCAGTAGTCCTACTCAGGGGTCCGGTTATGGCTACACCTTC
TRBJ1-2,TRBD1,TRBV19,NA,CASMGDRVHGYTF,TGTGCCAGTATGGGGGACAGGGTACATGGCTACACCTTC
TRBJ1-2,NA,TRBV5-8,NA,CASSIRQPSYGYTF,TGTGCCAGCAGCATTAGACAGCCATCCTATGGCTACACCTTC
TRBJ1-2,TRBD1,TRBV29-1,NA,CSVPLPRDRGPNYYGYTF,TGCAGCGTTCCCTTACCCCGGGACAGGGGGCCCAACTACTATGGCTACACCTTC
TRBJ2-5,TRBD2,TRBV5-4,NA,CASSSLAGGPETQYF,TGTGCCAGCAGCTCCCTAGCGGGAGGGCCGGAGACCCAGTACTTC